Sequencing of this T cell receptor (beta chain) was carried out in a study of human T cells and chemical hapten exposure (TCRdb year 2021). Some background on the complete study: For sensitization, 2% DPC in acetone was applied to an approximately 2 cm by approximately 2 cm area of upper inner arm skin. Weekly therapeutic DPC doses were additionally applied to the scalp of patients throughout the approximately 25-week study period. Patch testing was performed on the upper back with Finn chambers containing 0.01% DPC, and the patch tests were scored after 6 days according to International Contact Dermatitis Research Group standards. The patient cohort, mostly female, included alopecia areata with under or over 50% scalp involvement, alopecia totalis and alopecia universalis. Libraries were pooled for sequencing, and per-sample TCR yields varied mainly because of small differences in library volumes within the pool. This study followed changes in the peripheral blood TCR repertoire in vivo during primary and secondary sensitization of alopecia patients to the hapten diphenylcyclopropenone (DPC). Patient blood was sampled pre-sensitization (week 0) and at 2, 6 and about 24 weeks after DPC sensitization. Blood for TCR sequencing was provided by twenty-nine alopecia patients at one to four time points (pre-sensitization, 2, 6 and 24 weeks).

Read against the paper, the sample's time point label means: pre-sensitization, week 0. The treatment or condition label corresponds to: therapeutic diphenylcyclopropenone sensitization with weekly scalp DPC. At each patch-test visit, blood was drawn before the patch test was applied. To be eligible, patients had to be aged 18 to 70, diagnosed with alopecia and judged suitable for DPC therapy, while pregnant patients were excluded. Unfractionated whole blood was collected in Tempus Blood RNA tubes, and total RNA was extracted from that blood. The method was RACE. Data came from a NextSeq 500. During library preparation, unique molecular identifiers were attached to individual cDNA molecules so that TCRs could be counted in a quantitative, reproducible way. Both TCR alpha and TCR beta chains were sequenced from each blood RNA sample. The study's own analysis went as follows. A median of about 87,000 TCRs per sample was observed, with a range of about 20,000 to 750,000. V, J and CDR3 annotation of the TCR reads was carried out using the Decombinator software suite. To make PS versus PT1 abundance plots, every sample was subsampled to the same number of TCRs (28,000). TCRs were defined as expanded if absent before sensitization and observed at least eight times at the 2-week time point. The raw public data were reprocessed by TCRdb itself: fastp quality trimming at Q25, MiXCR clonotype calling, in-frame beta chains only. Records with the same CDR3 protein are collapsed into one entry carrying the most frequent genes and DNA. These V and J calls derive from TCRdb rather than the authors' analysis. This sample holds some 70,000 distinct CDR3 sequences; about a tenth were observed only once. Of the sample, 4% to 6% falls within the top ten clones.

This clonotype came up a few times. The target of this receptor is not known. Per-base qualities were not stored, and no clone one base away is much larger. General conclusions and limits of the study: Because every patient had alopecia, a presumed autoimmune disease, the patients' immune response might differ from that of healthy individuals. Patch test score was positively correlated with the number of PT1 expanded TCRs, with significance at thresholds 8, 16 and 32 but not at 4. After repeated subsampling, changes were observed in the strength of the expansion versus patch-test correlation and in the threshold at which the correlation became significant. Compared with pre-sensitization or healthy control sets, expanded TCRs formed significantly more large CDR3 similarity clusters, which is consistent with antigen-driven responses. No change with DPC sensitization was found in the number of TCRs above 1 in 1000 frequency, and no evidence of global repertoire structure alterations was found.

The CDR3 sequence holds 15 residues, the cysteine and phenylalanine included. Only the CDR3 DNA is retained, 45 bases long and in frame from the first base. V is cut by 0 bases and J by 2 bases, and the space between the germline ends is 9 bases. From the germline V gene (reference sequence), CDR1 is LGHDT and CDR2 is YNNKEL. The source was whole blood, collected in connection with sensitization to the hapten diphenylcyclopropenone (DPC). The chain is encoded by TRBV3-1 joined to TRBJ2-3; the D call could be TRBD1 or TRBD2, with each sharing 5 bases. The source is a woman between 50 and 59 years old with alopecia areata. Some clones in this sample may be carry-over from other donors' samples. The DNA sequence is as follows: TGTGCCAGCAGCCAAGACCAGGGACCCACAGATACGCAGTATTTT. Translated, it reads CASSQDQGPTDTQYF.